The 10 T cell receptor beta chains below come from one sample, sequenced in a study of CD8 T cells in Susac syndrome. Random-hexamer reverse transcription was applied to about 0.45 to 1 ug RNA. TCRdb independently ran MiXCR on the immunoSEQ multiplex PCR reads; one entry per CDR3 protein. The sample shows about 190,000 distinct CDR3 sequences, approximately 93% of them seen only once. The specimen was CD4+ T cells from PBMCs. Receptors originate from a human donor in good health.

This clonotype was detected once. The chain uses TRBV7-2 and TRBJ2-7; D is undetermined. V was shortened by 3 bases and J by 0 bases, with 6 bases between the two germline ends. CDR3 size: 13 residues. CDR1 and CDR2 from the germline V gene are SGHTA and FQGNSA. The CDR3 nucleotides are TGTGCCAGCAGCTTGAAACCCTCCTACGAGCAGTACGTC. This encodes CASSLKPSYEQYV.

CDR3 DNA: TGCGCCAGCAGCCTCCGCCAGGGGAAAGGCTACGAGCAGTACTTC. Protein product: CASSLRQGKGYEQYF. J is TRBJ2-7 and V is TRBV4-1; a possible D gene is TRBD1 (6 bases). The CDR3 spans 15 residues. Trimming stripped 4 bases from V and 3 bases from J, with 16 bases between. The germline CDR1 and CDR2 sequences are MGHRA and YSYEKL.

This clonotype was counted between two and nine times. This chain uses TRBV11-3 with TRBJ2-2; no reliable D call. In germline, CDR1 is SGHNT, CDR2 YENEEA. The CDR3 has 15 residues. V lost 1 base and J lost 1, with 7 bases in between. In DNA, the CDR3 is TGTGCCAGCAGCTTAGGGACGGTGAACACCGGGGAGCTGTTTTTT. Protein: CASSLGTVNTGELFF.

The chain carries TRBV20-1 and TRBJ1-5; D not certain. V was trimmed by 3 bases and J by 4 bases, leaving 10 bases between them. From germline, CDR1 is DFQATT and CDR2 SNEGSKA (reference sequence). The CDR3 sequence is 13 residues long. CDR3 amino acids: CSARRQRNQPQHF. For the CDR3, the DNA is TGCAGTGCTAGGAGGCAGAGGAATCAGCCCCAGCATTTT.

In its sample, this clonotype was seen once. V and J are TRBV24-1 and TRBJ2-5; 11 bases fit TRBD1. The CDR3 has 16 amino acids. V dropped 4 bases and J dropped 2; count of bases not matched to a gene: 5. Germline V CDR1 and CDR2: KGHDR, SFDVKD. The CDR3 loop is CATSDFGTGGQETQYF. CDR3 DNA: TGTGCCACCAGTGACTTCGGGACAGGGGGGCAAGAGACCCAGTACTTC.

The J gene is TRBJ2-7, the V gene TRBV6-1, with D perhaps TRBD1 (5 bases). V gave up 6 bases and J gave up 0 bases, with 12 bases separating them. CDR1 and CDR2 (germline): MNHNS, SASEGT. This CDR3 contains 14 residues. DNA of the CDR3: TGTGCCAGCAGATTAAAGGGGATCTCCTACGAGCAGTACGTC. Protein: CASRLKGISYEQYV.

This CDR3 reads CASILGGTGAGANVLTF. The CDR3 DNA reads as TGTGCCAGCATCCTGGGGGGGACAGGGGCTGGGGCCAACGTCCTGACTTTC. The V gene is TRBV2, the J gene TRBJ2-6; 10 bases match TRBD1. Trimming at V came to 7 bases and at J to 2 bases, leaving 8 bases not matched to a gene. The CDR3 consists of 17 residues. Germline-derived CDR1 and CDR2 are SNHLY and FYNNEI.

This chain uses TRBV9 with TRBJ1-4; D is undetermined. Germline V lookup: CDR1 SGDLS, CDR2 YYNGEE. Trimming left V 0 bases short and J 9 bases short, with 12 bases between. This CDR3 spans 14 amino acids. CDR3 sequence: CASSVDLLGKKLFF. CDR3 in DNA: TGTGCCAGCAGCGTAGACCTCTTGGGGAAAAAACTGTTTTTT.

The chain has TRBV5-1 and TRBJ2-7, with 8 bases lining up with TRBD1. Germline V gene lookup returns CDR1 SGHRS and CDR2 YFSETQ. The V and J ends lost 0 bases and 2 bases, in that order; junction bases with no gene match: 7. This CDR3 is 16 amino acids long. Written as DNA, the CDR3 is TGCGCCAGCAGCTTGGAATGGGGACAGGCCCCCTACGAGCAGTACTTC. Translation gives CASSLEWGQAPYEQYF.

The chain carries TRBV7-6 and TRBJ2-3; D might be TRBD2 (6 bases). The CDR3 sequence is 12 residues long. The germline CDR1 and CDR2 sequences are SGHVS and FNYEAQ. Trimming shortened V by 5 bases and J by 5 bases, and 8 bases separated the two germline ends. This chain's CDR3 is CASSRRGDTQYF. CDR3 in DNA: TGTGCCAGCAGCCGGCGGGGAGATACGCAGTATTTT. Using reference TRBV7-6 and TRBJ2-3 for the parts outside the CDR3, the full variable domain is GAGVSQSPRYKVTKRGQDVALRCDPISGHVSLYWYRQALGQGPEFLTYFNYEAQQDKSGLPNDRFSAERPEGSISTLTIQRTEQRDSAMYRCASSRRGDTQYFGPGTRLTVL.